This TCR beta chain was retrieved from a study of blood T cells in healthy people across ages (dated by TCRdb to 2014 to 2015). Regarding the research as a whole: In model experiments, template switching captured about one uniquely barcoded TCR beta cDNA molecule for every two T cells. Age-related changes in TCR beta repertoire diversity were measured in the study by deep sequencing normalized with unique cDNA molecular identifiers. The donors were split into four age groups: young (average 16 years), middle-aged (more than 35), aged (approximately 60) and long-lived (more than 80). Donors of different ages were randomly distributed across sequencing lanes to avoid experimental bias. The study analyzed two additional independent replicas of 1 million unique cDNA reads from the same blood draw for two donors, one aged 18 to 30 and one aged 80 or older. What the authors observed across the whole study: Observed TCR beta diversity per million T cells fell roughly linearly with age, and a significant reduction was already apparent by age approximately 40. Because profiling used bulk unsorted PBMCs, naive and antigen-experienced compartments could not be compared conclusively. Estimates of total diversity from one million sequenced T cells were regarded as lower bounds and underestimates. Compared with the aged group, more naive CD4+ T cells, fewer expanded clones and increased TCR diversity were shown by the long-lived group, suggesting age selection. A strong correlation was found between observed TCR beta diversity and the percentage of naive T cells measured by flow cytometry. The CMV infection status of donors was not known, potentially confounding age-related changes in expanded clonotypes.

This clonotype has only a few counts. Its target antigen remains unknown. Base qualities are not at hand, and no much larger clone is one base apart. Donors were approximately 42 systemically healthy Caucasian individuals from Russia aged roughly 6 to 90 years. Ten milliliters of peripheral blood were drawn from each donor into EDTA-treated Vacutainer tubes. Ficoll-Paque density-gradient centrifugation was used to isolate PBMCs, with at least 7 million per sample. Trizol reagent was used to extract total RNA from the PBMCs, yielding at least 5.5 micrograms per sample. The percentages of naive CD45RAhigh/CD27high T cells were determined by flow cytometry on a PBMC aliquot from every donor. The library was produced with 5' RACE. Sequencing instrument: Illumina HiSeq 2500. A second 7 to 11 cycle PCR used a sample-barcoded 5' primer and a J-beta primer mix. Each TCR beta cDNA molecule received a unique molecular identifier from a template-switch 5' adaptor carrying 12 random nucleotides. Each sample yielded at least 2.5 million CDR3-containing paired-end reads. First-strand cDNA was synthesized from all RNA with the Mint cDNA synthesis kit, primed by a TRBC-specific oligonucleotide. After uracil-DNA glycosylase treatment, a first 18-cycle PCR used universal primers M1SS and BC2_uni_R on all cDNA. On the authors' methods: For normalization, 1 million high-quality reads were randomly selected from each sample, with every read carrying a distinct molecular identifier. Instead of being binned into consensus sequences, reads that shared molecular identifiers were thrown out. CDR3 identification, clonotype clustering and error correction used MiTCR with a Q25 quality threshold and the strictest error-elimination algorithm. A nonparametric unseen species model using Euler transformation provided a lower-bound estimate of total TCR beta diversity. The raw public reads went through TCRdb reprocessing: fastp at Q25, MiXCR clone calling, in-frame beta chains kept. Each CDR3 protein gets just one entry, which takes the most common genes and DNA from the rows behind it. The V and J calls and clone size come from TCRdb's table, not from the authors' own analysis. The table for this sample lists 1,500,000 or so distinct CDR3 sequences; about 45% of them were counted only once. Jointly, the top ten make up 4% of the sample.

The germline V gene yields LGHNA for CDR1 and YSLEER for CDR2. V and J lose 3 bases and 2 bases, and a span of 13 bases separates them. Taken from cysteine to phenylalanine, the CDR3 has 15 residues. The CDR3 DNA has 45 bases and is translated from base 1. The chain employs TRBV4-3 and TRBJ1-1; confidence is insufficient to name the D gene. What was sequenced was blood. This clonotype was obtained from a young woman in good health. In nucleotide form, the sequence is TGCGCCAGCAGCCAGGTCGTCCGGGGTAACACTGAAGCTTTCTTT. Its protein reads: CASSQVVRGNTEAFF.